The 5 T cell receptor beta chains below all came from one sample that was sequenced in a study of blood T cells in healthy people across ages. It was with a sample-barcoded 5' primer and a J-beta primer mix that a second PCR of about 6 to 12 cycles was run. One entry per CDR3 protein, called by TCRdb with MiXCR from the 5' RACE reads. The table shows about 560,000 distinct CDR3 sequences, with around 27% occurring only once. These data were also reused for a study on T cells of mothers and their children.

The sequencing sample was made of blood. These receptors originate from a boy aged 2 to 9 in good health.

This clonotype has only a few counts. The CDR3, as DNA: TGTGCCAGCAGCTTATTCGACAGCCAAGAGACCCAGTACTTC. Protein: CASSLFDSQETQYF. The chain joins TRBV7-9 to TRBJ2-5; tentatively, D is TRBD1 (5 bases). This CDR3 contains 14 residues. CDR1 SEHNR and CDR2 FQNEAQ come from the germline V gene (reference sequence). V was cut by 2 bases and J by 1 base, with 8 bases left in between. Looking up the rest from reference TRBV7-9 and TRBJ2-5 gives the full variable domain: DTGVSQNPRHKITKRGQNVTFRCDPISEHNRLYWYRQTLGQGPEFLTYFQNEAQLEKSRLLSDRFSAERPKGSFSTLEIQRTEQGDSAMYLCASSLFDSQETQYFGPGTRLLVL.

Points on this clonotype: The CDR3 carries no conserved terminal phenylalanine or tryptophan, so it likely arises from a read error. V and J are TRBV7-9 and TRBJ2-1, with TRBD1 matching 9 bases. CDR3 size: 15 residues. Germline values: CDR1 SEHNR, CDR2 FQNEAQ (reference sequence). V was pared by 5 bases and J by 7 bases, with 9 bases of the junction left unmatched. The DNA for the CDR3 is TGTGCCAGCAGCCTTGACAGGGGGTGGCAGAATGAGCAGTTCTCC. This encodes CASSLDRGWQNEQFS.

The gene calls are TRBV27 and TRBJ1-3; D unclear. Germline CDR1 MNHEY, CDR2 SMNVEV (reference sequence). V lost 5 bases and J 9 bases, leaving 11 bases between the germline ends. The CDR3 loop spans 12 amino acids. The CDR3 coding sequence is TGTGCCAGCAGTCCTCCGGGTGGCACCATATATTTT. Protein product: CASSPPGGTIYF.

The chain couples TRBV4-1 to TRBJ2-5; TRBD1 matches 8 bases. TRBJ2-1 matches the DNA end more closely, so the J call is doubtful. Germline CDR1 and CDR2: MGHRA and YSYEKL. The CDR3 contains 16 residues. CDR3 nucleotide sequence: TGCGCCAGCAGCCAAATGGGACAGGCGTACGTAAATGAGCAGTTCTTC. This sequence encodes CASSQMGQAYVNEQFF.

V and J are TRBV10-3 and TRBJ1-1; no clear D. The CDR3 is 15 residues long. V gave up 3 bases and J gave up 1 base, with 12 bases separating them. Germline CDR1 ENHRY, CDR2 SYGVKD. Here the CDR3 DNA reads TGTGCCATCAGTGAATCTCCAGTGGGGAACACTGAAGCTTTCTTT. Its translation is CAISESPVGNTEAFF.